This T cell receptor (beta chain) was identified during a study of blood T cell repertoires in COVID-19. Turning to the study itself: Samples came from the United States, Italy and Spain, spanning acute and convalescent COVID-19. From T cells, B-cell-depleted T cells, or PBMCs came the material, which was cDNA or gDNA.

CDR1 and CDR2 from the germline V gene are SEHNR and FQNEAQ (reference sequence). V lost 2 bases to trimming and J lost 7 bases, with 5 bases between them. The CDR3 has 11 residues. Under the authors' procedure: It was from reference gene primer amplification that nucleated cell counts were estimated. Sequencing used immunoSEQ multiplex PCR; TCRdb keeps in-frame clones, though not all of them. V and J calls and clone size follow that table, whereas D and trimming were derived from the DNA. The table lists 270,000 or so clones, 85% of them singletons, with approximately 12% in the top ten. The receptor was derived from a human donor in a cohort sampled during active COVID-19. Sequencing was done on a sample of peripheral blood. The chain employs TRBV7-9 and TRBJ2-5, with D unclear. CDR3 loop: CASSLRSTQYF. Written as DNA, the CDR3 is TGTGCCAGCAGCTTACGTTCGACCCAGTACTTC.